Each of the 9 T cell receptor beta chains below was sequenced from the same sample in a study of blood T cell repertoires in COVID-19. TCRdb's copy holds only in-frame clones and misses some; the assay was immunoSEQ multiplex PCR. The sample holds 20,000 to 25,000 clones, 70% to 90% seen once. The material sequenced was peripheral blood. The receptors stem from a human donor with active COVID-19. The donor label of this sample is uncertain.

The rearrangement joins TRBV30 to TRBJ1-6; D ambiguous. V was trimmed by 1 base and J by 7 bases, leaving 14 bases between them. The germline gives CDR1 GTSNPN, CDR2 SVGIG (reference sequence). The CDR3 runs to 15 residues. The CDR3 nucleotides read TGTGCCTGGAGTGGGGCAGCTCGACGGAATTCACCCCTCCACTTT. It specifies CAWSGAARRNSPLHF.

CDR3 sequence: CASSHRQNTEAFF. Here the CDR3 DNA reads TGTGCCAGCAGCCATCGACAGAACACTGAAGCTTTCTTT. The rearrangement joins TRBV7-9 to TRBJ1-1, with D unclear. Trimming cost V 5 bases and J 1 base, with 8 bases left between them. CDR3 length equals 13 residues. The germline CDR1 and CDR2 sequences are SEHNR and FQNEAQ (reference sequence).

This clone was detected only a few times. The chain is built from TRBV6-6 and TRBJ1-5; TRBD1 agrees at 7 bases. Germline V lookup: CDR1 MNHNY, CDR2 SVGAGI (reference sequence). The length of the CDR3 is 13 residues. V was pared by 7 bases and J by 7 bases, with 7 bases of the junction left unmatched. The CDR3 sequence: CASTMTGRQPQHF. The CDR3 DNA reads as TGTGCCAGCACCATGACAGGGCGACAGCCCCAGCATTTT.

The chain couples TRBV5-1 to TRBJ2-1, with TRBD2 matching 11 bases. Germline V gives CDR1 SGHRS, CDR2 YFSETQ. This CDR3 has 15 amino acids. J was trimmed by 4 bases and V by 7 bases; bases with no gene match: 7. In DNA form, the CDR3 reads TGCGCCAGCCGCCCGGGACTAGCGGTATACAATGAGCAGTTCTTC. It codes for CASRPGLAVYNEQFF.

The V and J genes are TRBV7-2 and TRBJ2-3; tentatively, D is TRBD2 (6 bases). Deletions cut 5 bases from V and 3 bases from J, with 21 bases between. From germline, CDR1 is SGHTA and CDR2 FQGNSA. The CDR3 has 17 residues. The CDR3 loop is CASSGGVGGYRTDTQYF. CDR3 nucleotides: TGTGCCAGCAGCGGTGGTGTAGGAGGGTATAGAACAGATACGCAGTATTTT.

The chain carries TRBV2 and TRBJ2-1; TRBD2 matches at 8 bases. Germline V CDR1 and CDR2: SNHLY, FYNNEI. The trim removed 2 bases at V and 5 bases at J, leaving 5 bases unmatched. There are 15 residues in the CDR3. The CDR3 sequence is CASSESGGAHNEQFF. The CDR3 nucleotides are TGTGCCAGCAGTGAATCGGGAGGGGCCCACAATGAGCAGTTCTTC.

This chain joins TRBV6-2 or TRBV6-3 and TRBJ2-3, with 15 positions matching TRBD2. This CDR3 comprises 16 residues. Germline values: CDR1 MNHEY, CDR2 SVGEGT. V lost 4 bases, J lost 6 bases, and 5 bases stayed unmatched. In nucleotides, the CDR3 is TGTGCCAGCAGTTCCGGACTAGCGGGAGGGCCGGATACGCAGTATTTT. This translates into CASSSGLAGGPDTQYF.

This clone has only a few counts. The chain recombines TRBV7-8 with TRBJ2-2; D remains unclear. This CDR3 spans 15 amino acids. The V end was cut by 4 bases, the J end by 6 bases, with 15 bases between. Germline loops: CDR1 SGHVS, CDR2 FQNEAQ. The DNA of the CDR3 is TGTGCCAGCAGCTCCCCGGAGAGCTCAGCCGGGGAGCTGTTTTTT. The encoded protein is CASSSPESSAGELFF.

The V and J genes are TRBV19 and TRBJ2-7; the D is unclear. The CDR3 is made up of 15 amino acids. The germline V and J ends were trimmed by 4 bases and 2 bases, with 15 bases remaining between them. CDR1 is LNHDA and CDR2 is SQIVND in the germline V gene (reference sequence). In DNA, the CDR3 is TGTGCCAGTAGTACTGGTCGGTTTTCTACCTACGAGCAGTACTTC. The encoded protein is CASSTGRFSTYEQYF.